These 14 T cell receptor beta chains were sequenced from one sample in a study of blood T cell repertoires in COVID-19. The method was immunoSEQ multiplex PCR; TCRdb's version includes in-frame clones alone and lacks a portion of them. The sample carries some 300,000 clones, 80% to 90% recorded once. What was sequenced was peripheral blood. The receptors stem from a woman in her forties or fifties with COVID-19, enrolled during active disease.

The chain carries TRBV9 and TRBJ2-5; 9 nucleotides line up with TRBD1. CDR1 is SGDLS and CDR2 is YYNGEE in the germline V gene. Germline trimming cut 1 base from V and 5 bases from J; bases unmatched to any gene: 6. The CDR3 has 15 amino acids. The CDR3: CASSVSTGQGETQYF. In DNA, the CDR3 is TGTGCCAGCAGCGTATCCACCGGACAGGGGGAGACCCAGTACTTC. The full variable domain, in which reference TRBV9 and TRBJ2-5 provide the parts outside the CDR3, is DSGVTQTPKHLITATGQRVTLRCSPRSGDLSVYWYQQSLDQGLQFLIQYYNGEERAKGNILERFSAQQFPDLHSELNLSSLELGDSALYFCASSVSTGQGETQYFGPGTRLLVL.

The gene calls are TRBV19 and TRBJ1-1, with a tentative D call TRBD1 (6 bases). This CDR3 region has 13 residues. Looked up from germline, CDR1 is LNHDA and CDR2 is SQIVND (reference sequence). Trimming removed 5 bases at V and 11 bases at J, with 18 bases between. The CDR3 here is CASSPEWGRMAFF. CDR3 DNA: TGTGCCAGTAGTCCAGAGTGGGGGCGCATGGCTTTCTTT.

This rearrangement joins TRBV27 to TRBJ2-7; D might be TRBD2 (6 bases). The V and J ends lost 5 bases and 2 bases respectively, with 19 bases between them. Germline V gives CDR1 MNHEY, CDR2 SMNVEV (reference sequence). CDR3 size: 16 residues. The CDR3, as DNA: TGTGCCAGCAGTCCGACGCTAGCGCAGGCGACCTACGAGCAGTACTTC. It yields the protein CASSPTLAQATYEQYF.

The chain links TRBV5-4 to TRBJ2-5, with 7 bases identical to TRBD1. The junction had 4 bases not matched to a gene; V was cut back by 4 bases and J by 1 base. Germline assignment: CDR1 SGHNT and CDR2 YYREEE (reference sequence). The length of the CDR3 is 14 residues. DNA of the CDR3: TGTGCCAGCAGCCCCGGGACAGCCCAAGAGACCCAGTACTTC. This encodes CASSPGTAQETQYF. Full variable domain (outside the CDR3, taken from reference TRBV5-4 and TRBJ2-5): ETGVTQSPTHLIKTRGQQVTLRCSSQSGHNTVSWYQQALGQGPQFIFQYYREEENGRGNFPPRFSGLQFPNYSSELNVNALELDDSALYLCASSPGTAQETQYFGPGTRLLVL.

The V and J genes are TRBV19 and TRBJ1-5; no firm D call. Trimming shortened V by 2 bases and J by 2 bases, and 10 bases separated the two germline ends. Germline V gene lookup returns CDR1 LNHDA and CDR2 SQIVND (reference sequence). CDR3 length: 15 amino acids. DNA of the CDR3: TGTGCCAGTAGTATACTGGCGACTGGCAATCAGCCCCAGCATTTT. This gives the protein CASSILATGNQPQHF.

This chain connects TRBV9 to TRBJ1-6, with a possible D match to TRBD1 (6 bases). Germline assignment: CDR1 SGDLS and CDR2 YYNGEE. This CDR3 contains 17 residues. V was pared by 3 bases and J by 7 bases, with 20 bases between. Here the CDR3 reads CASSAQDRSYRNSPLHF. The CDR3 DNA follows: TGTGCCAGCAGCGCACAAGACAGGTCCTATCGGAATTCACCCCTCCACTTT.

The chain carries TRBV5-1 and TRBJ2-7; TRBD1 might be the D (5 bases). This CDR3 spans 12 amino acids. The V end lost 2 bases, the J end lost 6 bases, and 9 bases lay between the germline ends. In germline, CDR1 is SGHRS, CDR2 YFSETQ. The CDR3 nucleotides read TGCGCCAGCAGCTTCAGGGCCGGCGAGCAGTACTTC. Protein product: CASSFRAGEQYF.

DNA of the CDR3: TGTGCCTGGAGTCCCGGACTAGCGGGGTACAATGAGCAGTTCTTC. It encodes CAWSPGLAGYNEQFF. V usage is TRBV30 and J usage is TRBJ2-1; 12 nucleotides match TRBD2. Germline values: CDR1 GTSNPN, CDR2 SVGIG (reference sequence). The CDR3 length is 15 residues. V shed 2 bases and J 4 bases; nucleotides not matched to a gene: 3.

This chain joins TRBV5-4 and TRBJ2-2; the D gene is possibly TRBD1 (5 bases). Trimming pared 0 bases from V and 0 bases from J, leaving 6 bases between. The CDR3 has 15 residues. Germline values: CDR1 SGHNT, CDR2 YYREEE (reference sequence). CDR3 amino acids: CASSLGTPNTGELFF. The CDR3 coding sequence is TGTGCCAGCAGCTTGGGGACACCGAACACCGGGGAGCTGTTTTTT.

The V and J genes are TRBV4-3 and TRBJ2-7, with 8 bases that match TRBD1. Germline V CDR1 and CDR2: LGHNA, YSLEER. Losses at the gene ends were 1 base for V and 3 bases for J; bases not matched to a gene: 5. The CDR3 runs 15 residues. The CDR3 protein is CASSQAGTGVYEQYF. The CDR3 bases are TGCGCCAGCAGCCAAGCCGGGACAGGAGTCTACGAGCAGTACTTC.

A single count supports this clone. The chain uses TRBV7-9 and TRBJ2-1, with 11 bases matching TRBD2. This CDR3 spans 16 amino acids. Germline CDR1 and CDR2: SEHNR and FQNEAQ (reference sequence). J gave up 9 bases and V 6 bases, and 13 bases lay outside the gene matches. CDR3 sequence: CASRNPGLADGGEQFF. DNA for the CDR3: TGTGCCAGCAGAAACCCGGGACTAGCGGACGGGGGTGAGCAGTTCTTC.

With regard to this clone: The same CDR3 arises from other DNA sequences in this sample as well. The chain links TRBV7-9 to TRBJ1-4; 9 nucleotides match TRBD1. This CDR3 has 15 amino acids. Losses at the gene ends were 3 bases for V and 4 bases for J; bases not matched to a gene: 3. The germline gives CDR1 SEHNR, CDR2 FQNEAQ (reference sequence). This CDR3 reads CASSLTGGLNEKLFF. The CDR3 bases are TGTGCCAGCAGCTTGACAGGGGGACTTAATGAAAAACTGTTTTTT.

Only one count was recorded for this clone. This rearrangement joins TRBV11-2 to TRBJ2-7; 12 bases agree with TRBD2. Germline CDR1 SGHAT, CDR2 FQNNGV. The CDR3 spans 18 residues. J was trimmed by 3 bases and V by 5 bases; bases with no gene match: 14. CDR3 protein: CASSPTWTSGKSIYEQYF. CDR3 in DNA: TGTGCCAGCAGCCCTACGTGGACTAGCGGGAAGAGTATCTACGAGCAGTACTTC.

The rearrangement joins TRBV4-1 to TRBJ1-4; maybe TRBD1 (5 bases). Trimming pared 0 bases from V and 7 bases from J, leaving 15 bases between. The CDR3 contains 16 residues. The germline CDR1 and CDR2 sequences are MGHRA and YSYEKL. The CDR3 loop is CASSQEGQGGSEKLFF. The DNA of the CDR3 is TGCGCCAGCAGCCAAGAGGGGCAGGGAGGTAGTGAAAAACTGTTTTTT.